One sample yielded the 10 T cell receptor beta chains listed below, sequenced in a study of OX40 agonist ivuxolimab in advanced cancers. TCRdb keeps only in-frame clones here, not all; method: immunoSEQ multiplex PCR. This table has approximately 80,000 clones, 70% to 90% appearing once. Sample: CD4+ or CD8+ T cells sorted from blood, taken in a trial of the OX40 agonist ivuxolimab. The receptors come from an adult with an advanced solid tumor such as melanoma, head and neck, liver or kidney cancer.

In nucleotides, the CDR3 is TGTGCCAGCAGCTTGTTTCAACCAGGTGGCCACTCCTACGAGCAGTACTTC. It yields the protein CASSLFQPGGHSYEQYF. V and J are TRBV5-8 and TRBJ2-7, with D unclear. The CDR3 is made up of 17 amino acids. The germline V gene has CDR1 SGHTS and CDR2 YDEGEE. Trimming stripped 1 base from V and 0 bases from J, with 17 bases between.

This clone was counted between two and nine times. J is TRBJ1-1 and V is TRBV4-3; the D is unclear. CDR1 is LGHNA, CDR2 YSLEER, per germline. The CDR3 is 14 amino acids. With 3 bases removed from V and 5 bases from J, the gap between germline ends came to 13 bases. The CDR3 nucleotides are TGCGCCAGCAGCCATGAATTACAGAGAACTGAAGCTTTCTTT. Translating gives CASSHELQRTEAFF.

Details on this clone: This sample includes further DNA sequences coding for the same CDR3. This chain joins TRBV30 and TRBJ2-5, with TRBD2 matching 8 bases. CDR1 and CDR2 from the germline V gene are GTSNPN and SVGIG (reference sequence). CDR3 length: 12 residues. The V gene end was trimmed by 2 bases and the J gene end by 4 bases; junction bases not matched to a gene: 0. CDR3 nucleotide sequence: TGTGCCTGGAGTCGGGGGGGAGAGACCCAGTACTTC. Translating it yields CAWSRGGETQYF.

This sequence joins TRBV7-9 and TRBJ1-5; no clear D gene. The length of the CDR3 is 14 residues. Trimming removed 5 bases at V and 7 bases at J, with 15 bases between. Per the germline V gene, CDR1 is SEHNR and CDR2 is FQNEAQ (reference sequence). CDR3 protein: CASSHSYESQPQHF. The CDR3 bases are TGTGCCAGCAGCCATTCCTACGAGAGCCAGCCCCAGCATTTT.

The rearrangement links TRBV7-2 to TRBJ2-2; possibly TRBD1 for D (7 bases). The V and J ends lost 5 bases and 4 bases respectively, with 17 bases between them. Germline CDR1 SGHTA, CDR2 FQGNSA. CDR3 length equals 16 residues. The CDR3 sequence: CASSPPGDRLTGELFF. The CDR3 coding sequence is TGTGCCAGCAGCCCGCCGGGGGACAGACTCACCGGGGAGCTGTTTTTT.

The rearrangement joins TRBV7-6 to TRBJ1-1; D remains unclear. CDR3 length: 13 amino acids. Per germline, CDR1 SGHVS and CDR2 FNYEAQ. Deletions cut 5 bases from V and 0 bases from J, with 7 bases between. The CDR3 nucleotides read TGTGCCAGCAGCGAGCAACTGAACACTGAAGCTTTCTTT. It is translated as CASSEQLNTEAFF. The variable domain in full, with the rest retrieved from reference TRBV7-6 and TRBJ1-1, is GAGVSQSPRYKVTKRGQDVALRCDPISGHVSLYWYRQALGQGPEFLTYFNYEAQQDKSGLPNDRFSAERPEGSISTLTIQRTEQRDSAMYRCASSEQLNTEAFFGQGTRLTVV.

This clone was counted a single time. This sequence joins TRBV11-2 and TRBJ2-2, with 10 nucleotides matching TRBD2. Germline CDR1 is SGHAT and CDR2 is FQNNGV. V was clipped by 6 bases and J by 0 bases; unmatched bases: 13. CDR3 length equals 19 residues. Written as DNA, the CDR3 is TGTGCCAGCAGTCAAGAGGCGGGACTAGCGACCCCGAACACCGGGGAGCTGTTTTTT. It codes for CASSQEAGLATPNTGELFF.

This rearrangement joins TRBV10-3 to TRBJ1-2; 9 bases fit TRBD1. The ends lost 5 bases at V and 3 bases at J; junction bases unmatched: 10. The CDR3 length is 16 residues. Germline CDR1 is ENHRY and CDR2 is SYGVKD. CDR3 loop: CAISSNRDRVDYGYTF. CDR3 in DNA: TGTGCCATCAGTTCCAACCGGGACAGGGTTGACTATGGCTACACCTTC.

The DNA of the CDR3 is TGTGCCAGCAGCCCCCCTGGGTCGGCGGCTAATGAAAAACTGTTTTTT. Its protein is CASSPPGSAANEKLFF. The V and J genes are TRBV7-9 and TRBJ1-4; D remains unclear. Deletions cut 5 bases from V and 3 bases from J, with 16 bases between. The CDR3 extends over 16 amino acids. CDR1 SEHNR and CDR2 FQNEAQ come from the germline V gene (reference sequence). Combining the CDR3 with reference TRBV7-9 and TRBJ1-4 gives the whole variable domain DTGVSQNPRHKITKRGQNVTFRCDPISEHNRLYWYRQTLGQGPEFLTYFQNEAQLEKSRLLSDRFSAERPKGSFSTLEIQRTEQGDSAMYLCASSPPGSAANEKLFFGSGTQLSVL.

V and J are TRBV5-6 and TRBJ1-2; D gene uncertain. Germline loops: CDR1 SGHDT, CDR2 YYEEEE. With 1 base removed from V and 8 bases from J, the gap between germline ends came to 18 bases. The CDR3 totals 15 residues. The CDR3 DNA reads TGTGCCAGCAGCTTGTGGTTTCTCTTCATGGGGGGCTACACCTTC. It encodes CASSLWFLFMGGYTF.